This entry is about one TCR beta chain. Antigen specificity is unknown. The data originate from a study of cytomegalovirus exposure and HLA in healthy donors. General observations from the study: The authors excluded some V segments, including TRBV6-2 and TRBV6-3, as indistinguishable. No immune exposure information besides CMV serostatus was available. Reported results showed that the classifier diagnosed cytomegalovirus status with high specificity and sensitivity. In a later analysis, a missense DCLRE1C variant was linked to TCR beta V- and J-gene trimming.

CDR1 and CDR2 (germline): MGHRA, YSYEKL. There are 18 residues in the CDR3. The ends were cut back, 0 bases at V and 1 base at J, with 16 bases in the middle. Primers for the PCR totalled 60 Vbeta and 13 Jbeta. Profiled with immunoSEQ multiplex PCR; TCRdb holds only in-frame clones, not every one. The sample lists around 190,000 clones, around 78% seen once, with roughly 2% in the top ten. The sequenced material came from PBMCs. J is TRBJ1-3 and V is TRBV4-1; perhaps TRBD1 as D (5 bases). The sequence derives from a man aged 25 to 40 in good health and CMV-seronegative. The CDR3 DNA reads TGCGCCAGCAGCCAAGATCCGGGCAGGGTGATTTCTGGAAACACCATATATTTT. Its protein product is CASSQDPGRVISGNTIYF.